What follows describes a single TCR beta chain. Sequenced by immunoSEQ multiplex PCR; TCRdb stores in-frame clones only, minus some. The table lists some 22,000 clones, 40% to 45% of them singletons. Researchers placed 200,000 CFSE-labeled responder cells in culture with 200,000 irradiated, violet-dye-labeled stimulator cells. This sample is part of a study of graft-versus-host responses after intestinal transplantation. Study as a whole: In this cohort, recipients had multivisceral, liver-intestinal, or isolated intestinal transplants. Whole-study findings and limits: Patients with graft-donor T cell macrochimerism had high graft-versus-host to host-versus-graft clonal ratios in allografts.

Trimming took off 7 bases at V and 4 bases at J, with 11 bases between the two ends. Germline loops: CDR1 SGHRS, CDR2 YFSETQ. The CDR3 spans 13 residues. V is TRBV5-1 and J is TRBJ1-4, with a possible D match to TRBD1 (6 bases). The sample was alloreactive CD8+ T cells from a mixed lymphocyte reaction culture, taken before intestinal transplant. This sample's subset: CFSE-low proliferating T cells sorted from roughly six-day pre-transplant mixed lymphocyte reaction (GvH or HvG direction). The sequence was obtained from a human patient who received an intestinal transplant. CDR3 protein: CASRDRINEKLFF. CDR3 coding DNA: TGCGCCAGCCGCGACAGGATTAATGAAAAACTGTTTTTT.